A selection of T cell receptor beta chains follows, all from one sample in a study of blood T cells in healthy people across ages. From the 5' RACE reads, TCRdb called clonotypes with MiXCR, one entry per CDR3 protein. Counted here are 1.5 million to 2 million distinct CDR3 sequences, about 30% occurring once; the ten biggest clones make up about 8%. The sequenced sample consisted of blood. These TCRs come from a woman in her twenties or thirties in good health. Both conserved end residues are part of each CDR3. The D gene is left open where the match is weak. Some rows mark clone size as missing; the rest say once, few, many or name a class of expanded clone.

NA TRBD2 TRBJ2-5 TRBV7-9 TGTGCCAGCAGCCCGGGGACTAGTCGGTTGGAGACCCAGTACTTC CASSPGTSRLETQYF
few NA TRBJ2-3 TRBV20-1 TGCAGTGCTAGAGCTGGACAGACAGATACGCAGTATTTT CSARAGQTDTQYF
many TRBD2 TRBJ2-1 TRBV10-3 TGTGCCATCAGTGGCGGGGGGGCCGGGCAGTTCTTC CAISGGGAGQFF
NA NA TRBJ2-1 TRBV19 TGTGCCAGTAGCCACGGACAGATTTACAATGAGCAGTTCTTC CASSHGQIYNEQFF
NA NA TRBJ1-6 TRBV7-8 TGTGCCAGCAGCGGTGTGGGGGGAGCAGATTCACCCCTCCACTTT CASSGVGGADSPLHF
few NA TRBJ1-1 TRBV28 TGTGCCAGCAGTTTATCCCCGAGAGAAGCTTTCTTT CASSLSPREAFF
few NA TRBJ2-3 TRBV7-2 TGTGCCGGCAGCTTAGGGGGGACTCTTAGCACAGATACGCAGTATTTT CAGSLGGTLSTDTQYF
few TRBD1 TRBJ2-1 TRBV6-1 TGTGCCAGCAGTCCGGACAGGCAACCCCGCTTTGGCACCTACAATGAGCAGTTCTTC CASSPDRQPRFGTYNEQFF
NA TRBD2 TRBJ2-3 TRBV20-1 TGCAGTGCTAGAGATACTAGCGGGACGGATACGCAGTATTTT CSARDTSGTDTQYF
few TRBD1 TRBJ2-7 TRBV5-6 TGTGCCAGCAGCCTCACTTCCGGGACAGGGGGGACTTGGCCCTCCTACGAGCAGTACTTC CASSLTSGTGGTWPSYEQYF
many TRBD1 TRBJ2-4 TRBV6-2/TRBV6-3 TGTGCCAGCAGGGTGACAGGGGTGGACATTCAGTACTTC CASRVTGVDIQYF
few NA TRBJ2-7 TRBV20-1 TGCAGTGCTCGCCAGCGCGACAAGGGCGAGCAGTACTTC CSARQRDKGEQYF
many NA TRBJ1-1 TRBV20-1 TGCAGTGCTAGTCATCCGGGAGTGGGTCTAACTGAAGCTTTCTTT CSASHPGVGLTEAFF
few TRBD1 TRBJ2-1 TRBV24-1 TGTGCCACCAGAAGGACAGGTGGCGATGAGCAGTTCTTC CATRRTGGDEQFF
many NA TRBJ2-1 TRBV29-1 TGCAGCGCCCCGACTAGTAGCTCCTACAATGAGCAGTTCTTC CSAPTSSSYNEQFF
many TRBD2 TRBJ2-7 TRBV5-1 TGCGCCAGCAGCTCCGAAGCGGGAAGGTCCTACGAGCAGTACTTC CASSSEAGRSYEQYF
few NA TRBJ2-1 TRBV5-1 TGCGCCAGCAGCTTGAGGGCGGGGGCGTACAATGAGCAGTTCTTC CASSLRAGAYNEQFF
NA NA TRBJ2-2 TRBV18 TGTGCCAGCTCACCGGCCGCCTTCCTCCTGAACACCGGGGAGCTGTTTTTT CASSPAAFLLNTGELFF
few TRBD1 TRBJ1-2 TRBV7-3 TGTGCCAGCAGCCCGAATACGGGACAGGTCTATGGCTACACCTTC CASSPNTGQVYGYTF
NA TRBD1 TRBJ1-2 TRBV18 TGTGCCAGCCCACGGGACAGCTCCAATAAAAGGGGCTACACCTTC CASPRDSSNKRGYTF
NA TRBD1 TRBJ1-1 TRBV7-2 TGTGCCAGCAGCTTTCAGGGGGAGAACACTGAAGCTTTCTTT CASSFQGENTEAFF
NA NA TRBJ1-3 TRBV3-1 TGTGCCAGCAGCCAAGTAAGGGGTGGTGGAAACACCATATATTTT CASSQVRGGGNTIYF
few NA TRBJ1-5 TRBV7-2 TGTGCCAGCAGCACCGGGACACTTAGTCAGCCCCAGCATTTT CASSTGTLSQPQHF
NA TRBD2 TRBJ2-5 TRBV20-1 TGCAGTGCCCCCGGACTAGCGGGTTTCCAAGAGACCCAGTACTTC CSAPGLAGFQETQYF
NA NA TRBJ2-7 TRBV7-2 TGTGCCAGCAGCTTCCGGGGTGGGGCCTACGAGCAGTACTTC CASSFRGGAYEQYF
NA NA TRBJ1-2 TRBV20-1 TGCAGTGCTAGAGATCTCGGGGACTCTAACTATGGCTACACCTTC CSARDLGDSNYGYTF
few NA TRBJ2-4 TRBV7-2 TGTGCCAGCAGCCTAGGGGGGGGGATAGCCAAAAACATTCAGTACTTC CASSLGGGIAKNIQYF
NA TRBD1 TRBJ2-4 TRBV9 TGTGCCAGCAGCGTAGGAGGGGGCCATACCAAAAACATTCAGTACTTC CASSVGGGHTKNIQYF
NA TRBD1 TRBJ2-5 TRBV29-1 TGCAGCGTACAACCGGGACAGCGACTTTACTTC CSVQPGQRLYF
few TRBD1 TRBJ2-7 TRBV28 TGTGCCAGCAGTACGGCAGGGGGCTTACCGGCTAAGGAGCAGTACTTC CASSTAGGLPAKEQYF